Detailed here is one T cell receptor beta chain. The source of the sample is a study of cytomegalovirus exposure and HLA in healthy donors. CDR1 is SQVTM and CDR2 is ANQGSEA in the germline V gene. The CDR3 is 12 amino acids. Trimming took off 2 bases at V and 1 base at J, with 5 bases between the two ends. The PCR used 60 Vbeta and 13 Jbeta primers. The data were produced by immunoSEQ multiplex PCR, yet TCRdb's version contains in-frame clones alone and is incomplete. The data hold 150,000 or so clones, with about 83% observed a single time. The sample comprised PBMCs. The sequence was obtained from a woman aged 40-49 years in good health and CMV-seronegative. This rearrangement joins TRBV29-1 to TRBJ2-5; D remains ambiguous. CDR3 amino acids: CSVENSQETQYF. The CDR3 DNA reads TGCAGCGTTGAAAACAGCCAAGAGACCCAGTACTTC.